This is a list of T cell receptor beta chains from one sample in a study of regulatory T cells in long-lasting Graves disease. TCRdb fed the multiplex PCR reads into MiXCR, producing one record per CDR3 protein. This sample has hundreds of thousands of distinct CDR3 sequences, with 30% found just once. This specimen was peripheral blood mononuclear cells (PBMCs), taken when the disease was refractory, from a patient treated with antithyroid drugs. These receptor sequences come from a female donor with Graves disease. Each CDR3 is given with its conserved first and last residue. The D gene is left open where the match is weak. Expanded clones get a size class; other rows say once, few or many, or leave the size out.

TRBV5-1	TRBJ1-2	few	-	CASSLAVGDGYTF	TGCGCCAGCAGCTTAGCCGTAGGTGACGGCTACACCTTC
TRBV15	TRBJ1-5	-	TRBD1	CATSSRTGTGHQPQHF	TGTGCCACCAGCAGTCGGACAGGGACAGGGCATCAGCCCCAGCATTTT
TRBV7-3	TRBJ2-3	-	TRBD1	CASSLWGRGQGTDTQYF	TGTGCCAGCAGCTTATGGGGGCGAGGACAGGGCACAGATACGCAGTATTTT
TRBV19	TRBJ1-5	-	TRBD1	CASMGQGSNQPQHF	TGTGCCAGTATGGGACAGGGTAGCAATCAGCCCCAGCATTTT
TRBV12-3/TRBV12-4	TRBJ2-3	-	TRBD2	CASSFFVGGRSTDTQYF	TGTGCCAGCAGTTTTTTCGTTGGCGGGAGAAGCACAGATACGCAGTATTTT
TRBV12-3/TRBV12-4	TRBJ1-5	-	-	CASSLGAPKNQPQHF	TGTGCCAGCAGTTTAGGGGCACCCAAAAATCAGCCCCAGCATTTT
TRBV30	TRBJ2-5	-	-	CAWIPIPFSQGGRETQYF	TGTGCCTGGATCCCCATACCTTTTTCGCAGGGAGGCCGAGAGACCCAGTACTTC
TRBV7-2	TRBJ1-1	few	-	CASSRWGYTEAFF	TGTGCCAGCAGCCGTTGGGGGTACACTGAAGCTTTCTTT
TRBV12-3/TRBV12-4	TRBJ2-7	few	-	CASSKFYEQYF	TGTGCCAGCAGTAAATTTTACGAGCAGTACTTC
TRBV5-1	TRBJ1-1	few	TRBD1	CASSPGGDRGRIEAFF	TGCGCCAGCAGCCCGGGGGGGGACAGGGGGCGAATTGAAGCTTTCTTT
TRBV3-1	TRBJ1-1	many	-	CASSQLGTEAFF	TGTGCCAGCAGCCAACTGGGAACTGAAGCTTTCTTT
TRBV20-1	TRBJ2-7	-	TRBD1	CSAGQGASYEQYF	TGCAGTGCTGGACAGGGGGCTTCCTACGAGCAGTACTTC
TRBV20-1	TRBJ1-3	-	-	CSARRGEARSGNTIYF	TGCAGTGCTAGACGGGGTGAGGCACGGTCTGGAAACACCATATATTTT
TRBV29-1	TRBJ2-5	-	-	CSVEDFRGQTQYF	TGCAGCGTTGAAGATTTCAGGGGACAGACCCAGTACTTC
TRBV30	TRBJ1-2	-	-	CAWSVWDNYGYTF	TGTGCCTGGAGTGTTTGGGATAACTATGGCTACACCTTC
TRBV3-1	TRBJ1-5	-	TRBD1	CASTQGASNQPQHF	TGTGCCAGCACCCAGGGGGCGAGCAATCAGCCCCAGCATTTT
TRBV6-5	TRBJ1-5	-	-	CASSYQSGSLKNQPQHF	TGTGCCAGCAGTTACCAGTCCGGTAGCCTCAAGAATCAGCCCCAGCATTTT
TRBV6-2/TRBV6-3	TRBJ1-2	many	TRBD1	CASSYKGQGPNYGYTF	TGTGCCAGCAGTTACAAAGGACAGGGACCTAACTATGGCTACACCTTC
TRBV20-1	TRBJ1-4	-	TRBD1	CSARDLTGNEKLFF	TGCAGTGCTAGAGATCTGACAGGGAACGAAAAACTGTTTTTT
TRBV11-1	TRBJ1-1	-	TRBD1	CASSSYRGLNTEAFF	TGTGCCAGCAGCTCGTACAGGGGTCTGAACACTGAAGCTTTCTTT
TRBV12-3/TRBV12-4	TRBJ2-4	-	TRBD1	CASRAPGTGVNIQYF	TGTGCCAGCAGAGCCCCCGGGACAGGGGTGAACATTCAGTACTTC
TRBV29-1	TRBJ1-2	-	-	CSVEGPDYGYTF	TGCAGCGTTGAAGGTCCGGACTATGGCTACACCTTC
TRBV19	TRBJ1-1	-	-	CASSIGGGDGNTEAFF	TGTGCCAGTAGTATAGGTGGGGGCGATGGAAACACTGAAGCTTTCTTT
TRBV7-6	TRBJ2-7	-	TRBD2	CASSLPSGATSYEQYF	TGTGCCAGCAGCTTACCAAGCGGGGCGACATCCTACGAGCAGTACTTC